These 22 T cell receptor beta chains share one sample of origin, sequenced in a study of blood T cell repertoires in COVID-19. Sequencing was performed with immunoSEQ multiplex PCR; in TCRdb, only in-frame clones are kept and a portion is missing. The sample includes fewer than 200,000 clones, roughly four fifths of them seen just once. Sequenced sample: peripheral blood. The origin of the receptors is a woman of 80 years or more with COVID-19, enrolled during active disease.

The V and J genes are TRBV6-2 or TRBV6-3 and TRBJ2-2; D gene unclear. CDR1 is MNHEY and CDR2 is SVGEGT in the germline V gene. V was shortened by 5 bases and J by 6 bases, with 7 bases between the two germline ends. The CDR3 totals 12 residues. For the CDR3, the DNA is TGTGCCAGCAGTCCCTTCCCCGGGGAGCTGTTTTTT. Residues: CASSPFPGELFF.

The V gene is TRBV6-5, the J gene TRBJ1-2; the D is unclear. The CDR3 is 14 amino acids. Per the germline V gene, CDR1 is MNHEY and CDR2 is SVGAGI. The V end was cut by 4 bases, the J end by 4 bases, with 13 bases between. In DNA form, the CDR3 reads TGTGCCAGCAGTTCTATATCGACGGGCTATGGCTACACCTTC. Translated: CASSSISTGYGYTF.

This chain connects TRBV6-1 to TRBJ2-2; D may be TRBD2 (5 bases). V was trimmed by 2 bases and J by 1 base, leaving 5 bases between them. This CDR3 spans 14 amino acids. Germline loops: CDR1 MNHNS, CDR2 SASEGT. This CDR3 reads CASSERGNTGELFF. CDR3 coding DNA: TGTGCCAGCAGTGAACGGGGGAACACCGGGGAGCTGTTTTTT.

The chain joins TRBV10-1 to TRBJ2-3; no firm D call. The CDR3 covers 12 residues. Trimming cost V 2 bases and J 6 bases, with 6 bases left between them. Looked up from germline, CDR1 is WNHNN and CDR2 is SYGVQD (reference sequence). The CDR3 protein is CASSEADDTQYF. CDR3 sequence (DNA): TGCGCCAGCAGTGAGGCGGATGATACGCAGTATTTT.

This clone came up a few times. The chain has TRBV19 and TRBJ1-5; a weak D match, TRBD1 (5 bases). The V and J ends lost 7 bases and 0 bases respectively, with 13 bases between them. The CDR3 length is 15 residues. Germline-derived CDR1 and CDR2 are LNHDA and SQIVND (reference sequence). The CDR3 reads CASMRTPFSNQPQHF. CDR3 bases: TGTGCCAGTATGAGGACACCCTTTAGCAATCAGCCCCAGCATTTT.

The CDR3 bases are TGTGCCACCAGTGATTTGCCGGGGGATGAAGGAGGGACCCAGTACTTC. This translates into CATSDLPGDEGGTQYF. The chain combines TRBV24-1 with TRBJ2-5, with D possibly being TRBD2 (6 bases). Between the trimmed V and J ends, which lost 0 bases and 7 bases, there was a span of 17 bases. This CDR3 is built from 16 residues. Per germline, CDR1 KGHDR and CDR2 SFDVKD.

CDR3 amino acids: CASSLAGTYEQYF. In nucleotides, the CDR3 is TGTGCCAGCAGCTTGGCCGGTACCTACGAGCAGTACTTC. The V gene is TRBV5-4, the J gene TRBJ2-7; D remains unclear. V lost 0 bases, J lost 2 bases, and 6 bases lay in between. This CDR3 contains 13 residues. CDR1 SGHNT and CDR2 YYREEE come from the germline V gene (reference sequence).

This clone was picked up a small number of times. A read error may produce the germline difference seen at one junction end. V is TRBV7-7 and J is TRBJ2-4; D is undetermined. CDR1 and CDR2 (germline): SSHAT, FNYEAQ (reference sequence). The CDR3 length is 15 residues. CDR3 in DNA: TGTGCTAGCAGCTTAGTACTTCTAGAGAAAAACATTCAGTACTTC. Encoded protein: CASSLVLLEKNIQYF. The variable domain in full, completed from reference TRBV7-7 and TRBJ2-4, reads GAGVSQSPRYKVTKRGQDVTLRCDPISSHATLYWYQQALGQGPEFLTYFNYEAQPDKSGLPSDRFSAERPEGSISTLTIQRTEQRDSAMYRCASSLVLLEKNIQYFGAGTRLSVL.

This sequence joins TRBV3-1 (or the pseudogene TRBV3-2) and TRBJ2-1; D remains unclear. V gave up 9 bases and J gave up 5 bases, with 8 bases separating them. The CDR3 runs 11 residues. The germline gives CDR1 LGHDT, CDR2 YNNKEL (reference sequence). In nucleotides, the CDR3 is TGTGCCAGGGCCCGGGACAATGAGCAGTTCTTC. Amino acids: CARARDNEQFF.

The DNA for the CDR3 is TGTGCCAGTAGTGAAGAAAGGAGACTTGAGGATGAGCAGTTCTTC. It yields the protein CASSEERRLEDEQFF. The chain joins TRBV19 to TRBJ2-1; D is uncertain. Germline CDR1 reads LNHDA; CDR2 reads SQIVND (reference sequence). The CDR3 loop spans 15 amino acids. The V gene lost 5 bases and the J gene lost 8 bases, with 19 bases spanning the gap.

The chain has TRBV10-3 and TRBJ1-2; tentatively, D is TRBD1 (5 bases). This CDR3 has 12 amino acids. The ends were cut back, 3 bases at V and 5 bases at J, with 7 bases in the middle. Per germline, CDR1 ENHRY and CDR2 SYGVKD. This CDR3 reads CAISDRTYGYTF. The CDR3 DNA is TGTGCCATCAGTGACAGGACATATGGCTACACCTTC.

The chain has TRBV9 and TRBJ1-3; D possibly corresponds to TRBD1 (5 bases). Germline V CDR1 and CDR2: SGDLS, YYNGEE. V lost 0 bases, J lost 3 bases, and 19 bases lay in between. This CDR3 spans 18 amino acids. The CDR3 DNA is TGTGCCAGCAGCGTAGCAGCCCTAGGAGGGGTTGTTGGAAACACCATATATTTT. Its translation is CASSVAALGGVVGNTIYF.

This clone was detected only a few times. The gene calls are TRBV6-6 and TRBJ1-6; 7 nucleotides agree with TRBD1. This CDR3 has 15 amino acids. Germline V gene data show CDR1 as MNHNY and CDR2 as SVGAGI (reference sequence). V shed 6 bases and J 7 bases; nucleotides not matched to a gene: 9. The CDR3: CASRHIQGTNSPLHF. For the CDR3, the DNA is TGTGCCAGCAGGCACATACAGGGGACGAATTCACCCCTCCACTTT.

Here the CDR3 DNA reads TGTGCCAGCACAGGGGGATTAGATGAGCAGTTCTTC. It codes for CASTGGLDEQFF. The J gene is TRBJ2-1, the V gene TRBV28; TRBD1 matches at 7 bases. Germline V gene sequence: CDR1 MDHEN, CDR2 SYDVKM. The CDR3 sequence is 12 residues long. J lost 8 bases, V lost 7 bases, and 5 bases had no gene match.

The chain carries TRBV10-3 and TRBJ1-2; a possible D gene is TRBD1 (5 bases). The CDR3 sequence is 16 residues long. CDR1 is ENHRY and CDR2 is SYGVKD in the germline V gene. Trimming pared 7 bases from V and 3 bases from J, leaving 21 bases between. CDR3 nucleotide sequence: TGTGCCATCATGGGCAGGGCGCTTGAAGGGGACTATGGCTACACCTTC. This translates into CAIMGRALEGDYGYTF.

The CDR3 DNA is TGTGCCAGCAGTGTCAGGTTGCGTGAAAAACTGTTTTTT. It encodes CASSVRLREKLFF. The rearrangement uses TRBV25-1 and TRBJ1-4, with unresolved D. The germline V and J ends were trimmed by 4 bases and 7 bases, with 10 bases remaining between them. The germline gives CDR1 MGHDK, CDR2 SYGVNS. This CDR3 has 13 amino acids.

The chain carries TRBV18 and TRBJ1-1; the D is unclear. The CDR3 length is 13 residues. V lost 1 base, J lost 6 bases, and 9 bases lay in between. Germline V gene sequence: CDR1 KGHSH, CDR2 LQKENI. CDR3 DNA: TGTGCCAGCTCACCACTGAGATCCGCTGAAGCTTTCTTT. It codes for CASSPLRSAEAFF.

The chain recombines TRBV2 with TRBJ1-2; D unresolved. Germline CDR1 is SNHLY and CDR2 is FYNNEI. V was pared by 6 bases and J by 7 bases, with 18 bases between. This CDR3 comprises 14 residues. CDR3 residues: CASSLGGFFGGYTF. Here the CDR3 DNA reads TGTGCCAGCAGCCTAGGAGGATTTTTTGGTGGCTACACCTTC.

The rearrangement links TRBV11-3 to TRBJ2-7, with 10 positions matching TRBD2. Trimming cost V 0 bases and J 2 bases; bases outside gene matches: 10. This CDR3 contains 18 residues. Germline V gene data show CDR1 as SGHNT and CDR2 as YENEEA. The DNA for the CDR3 is TGTGCCAGCAGCTTAGAGGGACTAGCGCAAACCTCAACCTACGAGCAGTACTTC. Protein product: CASSLEGLAQTSTYEQYF.

CDR3: CASSLLSGDGLFYGYTF. CDR3 DNA: TGTGCCAGCAGTTTACTTTCAGGGGACGGCCTTTTCTATGGCTACACCTTC. The gene calls are TRBV27 and TRBJ1-2, with a possible D match to TRBD1 (6 bases). V lost 2 bases, J lost 4 bases, and 20 bases lay in between. CDR3 length: 17 residues. The germline V gene has CDR1 MNHEY and CDR2 SMNVEV (reference sequence).

The chain is built from TRBV5-1 and TRBJ1-5; TRBD1 matches at 8 bases. V lost 2 bases and J lost 6; bases outside the gene matches: 4. The CDR3 consists of 14 residues. Germline loops: CDR1 SGHRS, CDR2 YFSETQ. In DNA form, the CDR3 reads TGCGCCAGCAGCTTAGGACAGGGCGGTCAGCCCCAGCATTTT. Protein product: CASSLGQGGQPQHF.

This clone has more than one count but fewer than ten. This chain links TRBV6-5 with TRBJ1-6; D is uncertain. Germline CDR1 MNHEY, CDR2 SVGAGI. The CDR3 is 15 residues long. V was pared by 7 bases and J by 7 bases, with 17 bases between. This chain's CDR3 is CASTLAQVPNSPLHF. In DNA form, the CDR3 reads TGTGCCAGCACCCTGGCTCAGGTCCCCAATTCACCCCTCCACTTT.